The clone carrying this T cell receptor beta chain was detected only a few times. Its antigen is unidentified. As the method for making TCR beta libraries, quantitative 5'-RACE with molecular barcodes was used. TCRdb redid the calling of the 5' RACE reads with MiXCR, one entry per CDR3 protein. The sample comprises hundreds of thousands of distinct CDR3 sequences, 20% to 25% of which are singletons, and around 13% rests with the top ten. This CDR3 region has 14 residues. Trimming took 4 bases from V and 5 from J, leaving 14 bases between them. Germline V lookup: CDR1 SNHLY, CDR2 FYNNEI. The data stem from a study of CD8 T cells in ankylosing spondylitis. General observations from the study: Relatively scarce in peripheral blood, disease-linked clones were CD8+. A motif of fewer than ten highly homologous TCR beta variants was seen as apparently characteristic of ankylosing spondylitis blood. Within matched ankylosing spondylitis synovial fluid, disease-linked clones were reportedly significantly enriched.

The genes are TRBV2 and TRBJ2-5; D is unclear. Sequenced sample: blood, either unsorted or a sorted T cell fraction (not recorded which). This clonotype originated in a male donor with ankylosing spondylitis or in good health (not recorded which). CDR3 bases: TGTGCCAGCAGTGTTCCCACTTCTTTGGAGACCCAGTACTTC. This codes for CASSVPTSLETQYF.